This TCR beta chain came from a study of CD8+ T cells in alopecia areata. About the study: Twice daily, treated patients received 5 to 10 mg of oral tofacitinib. Points from the study as a whole: An increase in clonality over normal scalp was evident in lesional scalp, especially alopecia totalis/universalis. Tofacitinib did not eliminate many expanded lesional clones from scalp or blood.

Comments on this clone: Its antigen remains unidentified.

cDNA serving as the sequencing template came from extracted, reverse transcribed RNA. Clones were sequenced by immunoSEQ multiplex PCR, and TCRdb holds only the in-frame ones, with some missing. This table holds about 290,000 clones, about 62% found once. Deletions cut 7 bases from V and 3 bases from J, with 14 bases between. The CDR3 extends over 13 amino acids. Looked up from germline, CDR1 is SGDLS and CDR2 is YYNGEE. As for treatment: oral pan-JAK inhibitor, 5-10 mg twice daily. Sorted out of PBMCs were CD4+ T cells and CD8+ T cells. This clonotype was obtained from a human donor with alopecia areata. The rearrangement links TRBV9 to TRBJ2-7; D unresolved. This material consisted of CD4+ T cells sorted from blood, taken at week 24, from a patient treated with tofacitinib. CDR3 sequence (DNA): TGTGCCAGCTCTAGGGCTAGAGGCTACGAGCAGTACTTC. Residues: CASSRARGYEQYF.